This T cell receptor beta chain is drawn from a study of human T cells and chemical hapten exposure. Study context: On approximately 2 cm by approximately 2 cm of upper inner arm skin, sensitization was performed with 2% DPC. Findings of the study overall: TCRs exceeding a frequency of 1 in 1000 stayed unchanged under DPC sensitization.

The CDR3 sequence is 14 residues long. Germline loops: CDR1 SGHAT, CDR2 FQNNGV. V lost 5 bases and J lost 2, with 13 bases in between. Sample time point: patch test 1, 2 weeks after DPC sensitization. Noted treatment: therapeutic diphenylcyclopropenone sensitization with weekly scalp DPC. Researchers extracted total RNA from unfractionated whole blood. The sample holds a few counts of this clonotype. Its antigen is still unknown. TCRdb analysed the RACE reads with MiXCR anew, one entry per CDR3 protein. The sample includes 40,000 to 65,000 distinct CDR3 sequences, approximately 10% of them seen just once.

The input for sequencing was whole blood, taken in connection with sensitization to the hapten diphenylcyclopropenone (DPC). The clonotype originates from a woman aged 35 to 49 with alopecia areata. Some clones in this sample may be carry-over from other donors' samples. The chain has TRBV11-2 and TRBJ2-7; either TRBD1 or TRBD2 may supply D (5 bases each). The chain's CDR3 is CASSNRDRPYEQYF. CDR3 sequence (DNA): TGTGCCAGCAGCAACCGGGACCGCCCCTACGAGCAGTACTTC. Supplemented by reference TRBV11-2 and TRBJ2-7, the full variable domain reads EAGVAQSPRYKIIEKRQSVAFWCNPISGHATLYWYQQILGQGPKLLIQFQNNGVVDDSQLPKDRFSAERLKGVDSTLKIQPAKLEDSAVYLCASSNRDRPYEQYFGPGTRLTVT.